This is a list of T cell receptor beta chains from one sample in a study of tumor-infiltrating lymphocytes in primary liver carcinoma. TCRdb independently ran MiXCR on the multiplex PCR reads; one entry per CDR3 protein. Here the sample spans roughly 180,000 distinct CDR3 sequences, approximately 60% being singletons. Input material: peripheral blood. The receptors come from a man aged 40-49 years with primary liver carcinoma and hepatitis B virus infection. CDR3s include the opening cysteine and the closing phenylalanine or tryptophan. Each record gives: V gene, J gene, D gene, clone size, CDR3 protein, CDR3 DNA. The D gene is left open where the match is weak. For some rows the clone size is stated as once, few or many, or as a class when expanded; others skip it.

V gene: TRBV12-3/TRBV12-4
J gene: TRBJ2-1
D gene: TRBD2
clone size: .
CDR3 protein: CASRGGSGSGYNEQFF
CDR3 DNA: TGTGCCAGCAGAGGTGGAAGCGGGAGTGGTTACAATGAGCAGTTCTTC

V gene: TRBV5-6
J gene: TRBJ2-1
D gene: TRBD1
clone size: .
CDR3 protein: CASSYWTGANNEQFF
CDR3 DNA: TGTGCCAGCAGCTACTGGACAGGAGCTAACAATGAGCAGTTCTTC

V gene: TRBV7-8
J gene: TRBJ2-3
D gene: TRBD2
clone size: .
CDR3 protein: CASSLALAGGSQYF
CDR3 DNA: TGTGCCAGCAGCTTAGCGCTGGCGGGAGGATCGCAGTATTTT

V gene: TRBV6-1
J gene: TRBJ1-5
D gene: .
clone size: .
CDR3 protein: CATCDIGDVPQHF
CDR3 DNA: TGTGCCACCTGCGATATAGGTGATGTCCCCCAGCATTTT

V gene: TRBV4-1
J gene: TRBJ2-7
D gene: TRBD1
clone size: .
CDR3 protein: CASSQRGLGTGAYEQYF
CDR3 DNA: TGCGCCAGCAGCCAGCGGGGCTTAGGGACAGGGGCCTACGAGCAGTACTTC

V gene: TRBV4-1
J gene: TRBJ2-7
D gene: TRBD2
clone size: .
CDR3 protein: CASSHRGGVTASHYEQYF
CDR3 DNA: TGCGCCAGCAGCCACCGTGGGGGGGTAACTGCCTCACACTACGAGCAGTACTTC

V gene: TRBV12-3/TRBV12-4
J gene: TRBJ2-5
D gene: .
clone size: .
CDR3 protein: CANMKTSQETQYF
CDR3 DNA: TGTGCCAACATGAAGACTAGCCAAGAGACCCAGTACTTC

V gene: TRBV12-3/TRBV12-4
J gene: TRBJ2-3
D gene: TRBD1
clone size: many
CDR3 protein: CASTMTGDTQYF
CDR3 DNA: TGTGCCAGCACCATGACAGGGGATACGCAGTATTTT

V gene: TRBV2
J gene: TRBJ2-2
D gene: .
clone size: .
CDR3 protein: CVSSEAGVRSGTGELFF
CDR3 DNA: TGTGTCAGCAGTGAAGCAGGGGTCCGATCTGGCACCGGGGAGCTGTTTTTT

V gene: TRBV6-5
J gene: TRBJ2-5
D gene: .
clone size: few
CDR3 protein: CASSYSGQGETQYF
CDR3 DNA: TGTGCCAGCAGTTACTCTGGGCAGGGAGAGACCCAGTACTTC

V gene: TRBV4-1
J gene: TRBJ1-1
D gene: .
clone size: few
CDR3 protein: CASSQEPSGLYTEAFF
CDR3 DNA: TGCGCCAGCAGCCAAGAGCCCTCGGGGCTTTACACTGAAGCTTTCTTT

V gene: TRBV12-3/TRBV12-4
J gene: TRBJ2-7
D gene: TRBD1
clone size: .
CDR3 protein: CASTLDRVSGEQYF
CDR3 DNA: TGTGCCAGCACTTTGGACAGGGTATCTGGAGAGCAGTACTTC

V gene: TRBV29-1
J gene: TRBJ1-2
D gene: TRBD1
clone size: .
CDR3 protein: CSTRDSDNYGYTF
CDR3 DNA: TGCAGCACCCGGGACAGTGACAACTATGGCTACACCTTC

V gene: TRBV6-1
J gene: TRBJ2-1
D gene: .
clone size: .
CDR3 protein: CASSELRNNEQFF
CDR3 DNA: TGTGCCAGCAGTGAATTGCGGAACAATGAGCAGTTCTTC